The T cell receptor beta chain under discussion was sequenced for a study of cytomegalovirus exposure and HLA in healthy donors. Study-wide points: Later on, an analysis found that several of the most significant clusters appeared to be linked to common viral pathogens, which included parvovirus B19. TCR sequences were mostly rare, though some public TCRs occurred in many donors. The productive fraction for most TCR beta V segments was about 87% or about 30% in an earlier analysis.

The CDR3 extends over 16 amino acids. Looked up from germline, CDR1 is PRHDT and CDR2 is FYEKMQ (reference sequence). Trimming stripped 5 bases from V and 4 bases from J, with 18 bases between. The PCR was carried out with 60 Vbeta primers and 13 Jbeta primers. The repertoire was sequenced with immunoSEQ multiplex PCR; TCRdb's copy has only in-frame clones and lacks some. The sample includes approximately 150,000 clones. On this clone itself: The antigen remains undetermined.

The rearrangement links TRBV13 to TRBJ2-4, with a tentative D call TRBD2 (7 bases). The clonotype originates from a woman aged 45 to 65 in good health and CMV-seronegative. Sequenced input: PBMCs. Written as DNA, the CDR3 is TGTGCCAGCAGCGCCTTCGGGGGGCTAGATAAAAACATTCAGTACTTC. This gives the protein CASSAFGGLDKNIQYF.